This entry lists 10 T cell receptor beta chains sequenced from one sample in a study of blood T cell repertoires in COVID-19. This table comes from immunoSEQ multiplex PCR, and its TCRdb copy is limited to in-frame clones, with some not included. The sample comprises 150,000 to 200,000 clones, around 90% of which are singletons, and approximately 9% rests with the top ten. Sequenced input: PBMCs or T cells enriched from blood (not recorded which). The receptors originated from a woman between 18 and 29 years old who had recovered from COVID-19.

The chain carries TRBV28 and TRBJ1-1; no definite D call. Germline V gives CDR1 MDHEN, CDR2 SYDVKM. This CDR3 contains 11 residues. V lost 10 bases and J lost 1, with 7 bases in between. The CDR3 DNA reads TGTGCCACAGATCAGAACACTGAAGCTTTCTTT. This codes for CATDQNTEAFF.

The chain employs TRBV27 and TRBJ1-1; D unclear. Germline lookup yields CDR1 MNHEY and CDR2 SMNVEV (reference sequence). V was pared by 5 bases and J by 3 bases, with 10 bases between. The CDR3 runs to 13 residues. CDR3: CASSLKLHTEAFF. CDR3 DNA: TGTGCCAGCAGTCTAAAGCTGCACACTGAAGCTTTCTTT.

The chain has TRBV7-6 and TRBJ1-6; 9 positions match TRBD1. The CDR3 totals 16 residues. The V and J ends lost 1 base and 7 bases, in that order; junction bases with no gene match: 5. Germline V gives CDR1 SGHVS, CDR2 FNYEAQ. The CDR3 here is CASSLGDRVLNSPLHF. The CDR3 DNA reads as TGTGCCAGCAGCTTAGGGGACAGGGTGTTGAATTCACCCCTCCACTTT.

The chain is built from TRBV9 and TRBJ2-1; D uncertain. The CDR3 is 15 residues long. Germline loops: CDR1 SGDLS, CDR2 YYNGEE. V was clipped by 0 bases and J by 2 bases, with 9 bases between them. Written as DNA, the CDR3 is TGTGCCAGCAGCGTAGGCAGGTCCCCCTACAATGAGCAGTTCTTC. The encoded protein is CASSVGRSPYNEQFF.

Only one count was recorded for this clone. The CDR3 does not close with the conserved phenylalanine or tryptophan, likely indicating a read error. No DNA is shown, since the ends of the CDR3 on it are uncertain; the CDR3 is the one TCRdb lists. V usage is TRBV2 and J usage is TRBJ2-4; the table gives TRBD2 as D, unverified against the DNA. The CDR3 contains 10 residues when both ends are counted. The germline V gene has CDR1 SNHLY and CDR2 FYNNEI. The CDR3 protein is CASRLGEPII.

This chain uses TRBV11-2 with TRBJ2-1, with D perhaps TRBD2 (7 bases). CDR1 SGHAT and CDR2 FQNNGV come from the germline V gene. The V gene lost 6 bases and the J gene lost 5 bases, with 14 bases spanning the gap. This CDR3 comprises 14 residues. The CDR3 bases are TGTGCCAGCAGTCGGGGGGCCGTCGACAATGAGCAGTTCTTC. Translating gives CASSRGAVDNEQFF.

The chain combines TRBV19 with TRBJ1-5; 7 bases match TRBD1. CDR3 length: 13 residues. J lost 7 bases, V lost 8 bases, and 8 bases had no gene match. Germline V gene data show CDR1 as LNHDA and CDR2 as SQIVND (reference sequence). The chain's CDR3 is CASSQTGRQPQHF. The DNA of the CDR3 is TGTGCCAGTTCCCAGACAGGGAGGCAGCCCCAGCATTTT.

The rearrangement uses TRBV27 and TRBJ1-2, with unresolved D. Trimming pared 5 bases from V and 0 bases from J, leaving 22 bases between. This CDR3 is built from 18 residues. CDR1 MNHEY and CDR2 SMNVEV come from the germline V gene (reference sequence). The CDR3 is CASSPLDGGPLSNYGYTF. DNA for the CDR3: TGTGCCAGCAGTCCCCTGGATGGAGGACCATTATCTAACTATGGCTACACCTTC.

Here the CDR3 DNA reads TGTGCCAGCAGCGACAGAGGACAGGGCGCCACTGAAGCTTTCTTT. Translating gives CASSDRGQGATEAFF. V is TRBV9 and J is TRBJ1-1; 8 bases match TRBD1. V shed 3 bases, J shed 4 bases, and the junction held 8 bases outside the gene matches. This CDR3 has 15 residues. Germline V CDR1 and CDR2: SGDLS, YYNGEE.

The chain uses TRBV25-1 and TRBJ2-7, with a weak D call TRBD2 (5 bases). The CDR3 runs to 14 residues. CDR1 is MGHDK and CDR2 is SYGVNS in the germline V gene. V lost 1 base to trimming and J lost 3 bases, with 10 bases between them. DNA of the CDR3: TGTGCCAGCAGTGAATCTCTAGCCTACTACGAGCAGTACTTC. Encoded protein: CASSESLAYYEQYF.